The subject of this entry is one T cell receptor (beta chain). What it binds is not known. At one of its ends the junction is not consistent with the germline gene, which may arise from a read error. This sample stems from a study of beta chain features in type 1 diabetes. Overall study context: Healthy donors, compared against patients, showed similar age, gender and cell yields. Study-level results: Reduced insertions and increased deletions marked VDJ junctions in type 1 diabetes patients. All four CD4+ subsets of Type 1 diabetes patients contained TCRB CDR3s that were moderately but significantly shorter.

CD45RO/CCR7/CD25/CD127/CD95/CD27 sorting isolated CD4+ naive, central memory, regulatory and stem cell-like memory cells. The germline V gene has CDR1 SGHRS and CDR2 YFSETQ. The CDR3 covers 14 residues. Expressed TCRB transcripts were sequenced after all isolated RNA was converted to cDNA. Some clones are missing from TCRdb's copy, which holds only in-frame ones; the method was immunoSEQ multiplex PCR. The sample has some 350,000 clones, over 8.5% seen once. Sequencing was performed on central memory CD4+ T cells from blood. The chain couples TRBV5-1 to TRBJ2-7; 7 nucleotides agree with TRBD1. This clonotype originated in a man aged 25-45 years with type 1 diabetes. In DNA form, the CDR3 reads TGCGCCAGCAGCCCAGGGACAGTCCGCTACAAGCAGTACTTC. This encodes CASSPGTVRYKQYF. The full variable domain, rest sourced from reference TRBV5-1 and TRBJ2-7, is KAGVTQTPRYLIKTRGQQVTLSCSPISGHRSVSWYQQTPGQGLQFLFEYFSETQRNKGNFPGRFSGRQFSNSRSEMNVSTLELGDSALYLCASSPGTVRYKQYFGPGTRLTVT.